This T cell receptor (beta chain) was sequenced in a study of T cells after yellow fever vaccination. Whole-study results and caveats: Abundant bulk-derived clonotypes could contaminate FACS-sorted repertoires.

Concerning this clonotype: Antigen unknown.

For TCR, cDNA came from 5'RACE template switching, which added a universal primer site and UMIs. TCRdb ran MiXCR on the 5' RACE reads and lists one entry per CDR3 protein. The sample contains hundreds of thousands of distinct CDR3 sequences, around a fifth of which appear only once. The specimen comprised PBMCs, sampled roughly 20 days after the first yellow fever vaccination. This clonotype was sampled from a man between 18 and 35 years old who received the YFV17D yellow fever vaccine.

CDR3 in DNA: TGTGCCAGCAGTGAACCTACTAGCGGGGGTAGTAATACGCAGTATTTT. Its protein product is CASSEPTSGGSNTQYF. The chain has TRBV25-1 and TRBJ2-3, with 11 bases matching TRBD2. Germline CDR1 and CDR2: MGHDK and SYGVNS. The trim removed 2 bases at V and 7 bases at J, leaving 8 bases unmatched. The CDR3 totals 16 residues.